The 20 T cell receptor beta chains below all came from one sample that was sequenced in a study of T cell responses to AZD1222 COVID-19 vaccine. Measured with immunoSEQ multiplex PCR; TCRdb has only the in-frame clones, and not every one. This sample carries about 110,000 clones, approximately 90% of them seen once, and the ten largest clones take 3.1%. The sequencing here drew on peripheral blood, taken on day 0 of MenACWY control vaccination. These receptor sequences come from an adult in good health.

The chain joins TRBV6-4 to TRBJ2-2; D uncertain. The CDR3 length is 14 residues. Germline V gene lookup returns CDR1 MRHNA and CDR2 SNTAGT. Trimming removed 4 bases at V and 7 bases at J, with 13 bases between. CDR3 in amino acids: CASSAKSDNGELFF. CDR3 bases: TGTGCCAGCAGTGCTAAGAGTGACAACGGGGAGCTGTTTTTT.

The chain joins TRBV7-2 to TRBJ2-4; D is ambiguous. This CDR3 is built from 14 residues. Germline V gives CDR1 SGHTA, CDR2 FQGNSA. The V end lost 5 bases, the J end lost 5 bases, and 13 bases lay between the germline ends. CDR3 residues: CASSPRFAENIQYF. The CDR3 bases are TGTGCCAGCAGCCCCCGTTTTGCCGAAAACATTCAGTACTTC.

V gene TRBV7-8 combines with J gene TRBJ1-6; D not resolved. CDR1 is SGHVS and CDR2 is FQNEAQ in the germline V gene. The CDR3 contains 15 residues. Trimming left V 5 bases short and J 3 bases short, with 11 bases between. The chain's CDR3 is CASSPELDYNSPLHF. The CDR3, as DNA: TGTGCCAGCAGCCCCGAGCTGGACTATAATTCACCCCTCCACTTT. Full variable domain (outside the CDR3, taken from reference TRBV7-8 and TRBJ1-6): GAGVSQSPRYKVAKRGQDVALRCDPISGHVSLFWYQQALGQGPEFLTYFQNEAQLDKSGLPSDRFFAERPEGSVSTLKIQRTQQEDSAVYLCASSPELDYNSPLHFGNGTRLTVT.

This chain links TRBV28 with TRBJ1-2; D remains ambiguous. With 5 bases removed from V and 7 bases from J, the gap between germline ends came to 17 bases. The CDR3 is made up of 14 amino acids. CDR1 MDHEN and CDR2 SYDVKM come from the germline V gene. The CDR3 DNA is TGTGCCAGCAGTCTCCGGACGGGTTGGGGTGGCTACACCTTC. Translating it yields CASSLRTGWGGYTF.

The chain links TRBV5-1 to TRBJ2-3; 8 nucleotides match TRBD2. The CDR3 spans 15 residues. The germline gives CDR1 SGHRS, CDR2 YFSETQ. J gave up 0 bases and V 6 bases, and 6 bases lay outside the gene matches. The DNA of the CDR3 is TGCGCCAGCACCCCTAGCGGGCCTAGCACAGATACGCAGTATTTT. This translates into CASTPSGPSTDTQYF.

The rearrangement uses TRBV4-3 and TRBJ2-6; D is undetermined. CDR1 and CDR2 (germline): LGHNA, YSLEER. The CDR3 is made up of 16 amino acids. Between the trimmed V and J ends, which lost 8 bases and 0 bases, there was a span of 14 bases. This CDR3 is CASGNVGSSGANVLTF. In DNA form, the CDR3 reads TGCGCCAGCGGCAACGTTGGCAGCTCTGGGGCCAACGTCCTGACTTTC.

The V and J genes are TRBV3-1 (or the pseudogene TRBV3-2) and TRBJ2-5; 7 bases are a match to TRBD1. V lost 1 base and J lost 4; bases outside the gene matches: 0. This CDR3 is built from 13 residues. In germline, CDR1 is LGHDT, CDR2 YNNKEL (reference sequence). The CDR3: CASSQGTGETQYF. The DNA for the CDR3 is TGTGCCAGCAGCCAAGGGACAGGAGAGACCCAGTACTTC.

The chain has TRBV5-6 and TRBJ2-6; 7 bases line up with TRBD1. V shed 5 bases and J 0 bases; nucleotides not matched to a gene: 5. The CDR3 is made up of 16 amino acids. Per the germline V gene, CDR1 is SGHDT and CDR2 is YYEEEE. CDR3 bases: TGTGCCAGCAGAACAGGGGTGGACTCTGGGGCCAACGTCCTGACTTTC. Protein product: CASRTGVDSGANVLTF.

This chain joins TRBV7-9 and TRBJ1-4, with D uncertain. V lost 7 bases to trimming and J lost 2 bases, with 11 bases between them. CDR1 and CDR2 (germline): SEHNR, FQNEAQ (reference sequence). This CDR3 contains 14 residues. The DNA of the CDR3 is TGTGCCAGCAACCGGCCCTCTACTAATGAAAAACTGTTTTTT. As protein: CASNRPSTNEKLFF. Filled out from reference TRBV7-9 and TRBJ1-4, the complete variable domain reads DTGVSQNPRHKITKRGQNVTFRCDPISEHNRLYWYRQTLGQGPEFLTYFQNEAQLEKSRLLSDRFSAERPKGSFSTLEIQRTEQGDSAMYLCASNRPSTNEKLFFGSGTQLSVL.

The CDR3 spells CASSVSGPGELFF. CDR3 nucleotides: TGTGCCAGCAGCGTTAGCGGACCAGGGGAGCTGTTTTTT. The chain uses TRBV9 and TRBJ2-2; TRBD2 is a possible D gene (6 bases). Germline V lookup: CDR1 SGDLS, CDR2 YYNGEE. CDR3 length: 13 amino acids. The germline V and J ends were trimmed by 2 bases and 8 bases, with 10 bases remaining between them.

This chain uses TRBV30 with TRBJ2-1; no firm D call. Germline values: CDR1 GTSNPN, CDR2 SVGIG (reference sequence). The CDR3 covers 17 residues. The ends were cut back, 0 bases at V and 3 bases at J, with 18 bases in the middle. CDR3 coding DNA: TGTGCCTGGAGTGTCACCTCCTCCTGGGCTAGCTACAATGAGCAGTTCTTC. Translating gives CAWSVTSSWASYNEQFF.

Only one count was recorded for this clone. The rearrangement joins TRBV5-6 to TRBJ1-5; D is ambiguous. Germline V gene lookup returns CDR1 SGHDT and CDR2 YYEEEE. The CDR3 has 14 residues. The V gene lost 0 bases and the J gene lost 4 bases, with 8 bases spanning the gap. The CDR3 protein is CASSLGAGNQPQHF. In DNA, the CDR3 is TGTGCCAGCAGCTTGGGGGCGGGAAATCAGCCCCAGCATTTT.

The chain employs TRBV14 and TRBJ1-2, with unresolved D. Germline V gene lookup returns CDR1 SGHDN and CDR2 FVKESK. This CDR3 comprises 13 residues. Between the trimmed V and J ends, which lost 3 bases and 2 bases, there was a span of 7 bases. This CDR3 reads CASSQDRNYGYTF. The CDR3 DNA reads as TGTGCCAGCAGCCAGGATCGGAACTATGGCTACACCTTC.

The chain has TRBV4-1 and TRBJ1-4; D ambiguous. The CDR3 contains 17 residues. CDR1 and CDR2 (germline): MGHRA, YSYEKL. The V and J ends lost 0 bases and 4 bases respectively, with 15 bases between them. Written as DNA, the CDR3 is TGCGCCAGCAGCCAAGATGTTCGACGGCGAGATAATGAAAAACTGTTTTTT. This gives the protein CASSQDVRRRDNEKLFF.

V usage is TRBV5-1 and J usage is TRBJ2-5, with D perhaps given as TRBD1 or TRBD2 (6 bases each). The V gene's germline CDR1 is SGHRS and CDR2 YFSETQ. V lost 0 bases, J lost 5 bases, and 14 bases lay in between. This CDR3 is 15 amino acids long. The CDR3 sequence is CASSLAPGAMETQYF. The CDR3 DNA reads TGCGCCAGCAGCTTGGCCCCGGGGGCGATGGAGACCCAGTACTTC.

The CDR3 nucleotides are TGTGCCAGCTCACCAATTTCCGGAGGCCCGGACTATGGCTACACCTTC. This sequence encodes CASSPISGGPDYGYTF. The chain combines TRBV18 with TRBJ1-2; D is unclear. The V gene's germline CDR1 is KGHSH and CDR2 LQKENI. Trimming left V 2 bases short and J 3 bases short, with 16 bases between. The CDR3 has 16 residues.

The chain carries TRBV10-2 and TRBJ1-5; D is perhaps TRBD1 (6 bases). Trimming pared 6 bases from V and 8 bases from J, leaving 11 bases between. Per germline, CDR1 WSHSY and CDR2 SAAADI. The CDR3 loop spans 12 amino acids. CDR3: CASRQGWEPQHF. The CDR3 bases are TGCGCCAGCAGACAGGGATGGGAGCCCCAGCATTTT.

The chain links TRBV27 to TRBJ1-2, with D uncertain. Trimming cost V 5 bases and J 6 bases, with 16 bases left between them. The CDR3 covers 14 residues. CDR1 MNHEY and CDR2 SMNVEV come from the germline V gene (reference sequence). The CDR3 loop is CASSTVAGRHGYTF. CDR3 bases: TGTGCCAGCAGTACCGTCGCGGGCCGACATGGCTACACCTTC.

The rearrangement uses TRBV4-2 and TRBJ1-2, with D perhaps TRBD1 (5 bases). The CDR3 contains 15 residues. Trimming pared 0 bases from V and 7 bases from J, leaving 15 bases between. Germline V gives CDR1 LGHNA, CDR2 YNFKEQ. The CDR3 sequence is CASSQEKSRAGGYTF. The DNA of the CDR3 is TGTGCCAGCAGCCAAGAAAAATCCAGGGCGGGTGGCTACACCTTC.

The V gene is TRBV27, the J gene TRBJ1-1; no firm D call. The CDR3 is 14 amino acids. V was trimmed by 2 bases and J by 0 bases, leaving 7 bases between them. Germline lookup yields CDR1 MNHEY and CDR2 SMNVEV (reference sequence). CDR3 nucleotides: TGTGCCAGCAGTTTAAACGGGGTGAACACTGAAGCTTTCTTT. Translating it yields CASSLNGVNTEAFF.